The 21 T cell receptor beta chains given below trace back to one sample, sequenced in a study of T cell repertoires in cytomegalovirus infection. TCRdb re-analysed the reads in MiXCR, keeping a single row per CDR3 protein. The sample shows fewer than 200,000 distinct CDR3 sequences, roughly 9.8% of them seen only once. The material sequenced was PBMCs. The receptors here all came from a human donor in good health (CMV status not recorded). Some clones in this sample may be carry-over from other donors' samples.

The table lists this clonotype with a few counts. The CDR3 sequence: CSVSGTMNTEAFF. The CDR3 nucleotides are TGCAGCGTAAGCGGGACAATGAACACTGAAGCTTTCTTT. This chain uses TRBV29-1 with TRBJ1-1; a possible D gene is TRBD1 (6 bases). Germline V CDR1 and CDR2: SQVTM, ANQGSEA. This CDR3 is built from 13 residues. Trimming removed 6 bases from V and 0 bases from J, with 11 bases in between.

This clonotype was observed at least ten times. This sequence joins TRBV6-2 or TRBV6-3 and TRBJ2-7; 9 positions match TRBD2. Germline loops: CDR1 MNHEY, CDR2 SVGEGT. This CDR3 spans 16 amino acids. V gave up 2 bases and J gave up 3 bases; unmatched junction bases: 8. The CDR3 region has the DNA TGTGCCAGCAGTTACCCGGTGCCTAGCGGGAACTACGAGCAGTACTTC. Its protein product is CASSYPVPSGNYEQYF.

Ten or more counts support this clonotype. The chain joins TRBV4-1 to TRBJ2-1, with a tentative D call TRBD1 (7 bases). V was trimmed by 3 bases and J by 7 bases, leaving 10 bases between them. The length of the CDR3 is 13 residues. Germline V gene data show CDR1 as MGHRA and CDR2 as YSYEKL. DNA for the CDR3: TGCGCCAGCAGCCACCAGGGGGGTAATGAGCAGTTCTTC. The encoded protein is CASSHQGGNEQFF.

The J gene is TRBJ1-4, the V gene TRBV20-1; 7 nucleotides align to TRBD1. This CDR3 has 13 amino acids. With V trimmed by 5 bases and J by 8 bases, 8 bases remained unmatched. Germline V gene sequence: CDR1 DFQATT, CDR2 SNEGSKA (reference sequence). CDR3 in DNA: TGCAGTGCTTTGGAGGGGGCGCGAGAAAAACTGTTTTTT. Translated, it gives CSALEGAREKLFF.

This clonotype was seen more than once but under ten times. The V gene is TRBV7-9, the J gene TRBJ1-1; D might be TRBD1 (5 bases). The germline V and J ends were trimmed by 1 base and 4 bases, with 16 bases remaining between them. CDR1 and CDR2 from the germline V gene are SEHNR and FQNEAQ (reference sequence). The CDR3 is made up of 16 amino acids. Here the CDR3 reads CASSLVPTEYSTEAFF. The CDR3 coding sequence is TGTGCCAGCAGCTTAGTTCCGACAGAGTACTCCACTGAAGCTTTCTTT. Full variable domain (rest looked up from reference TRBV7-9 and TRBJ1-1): DTGVSQNPRHKITKRGQNVTFRCDPISEHNRLYWYRQTLGQGPEFLTYFQNEAQLEKSRLLSDRFSAERPKGSFSTLEIQRTEQGDSAMYLCASSLVPTEYSTEAFFGQGTRLTVV.

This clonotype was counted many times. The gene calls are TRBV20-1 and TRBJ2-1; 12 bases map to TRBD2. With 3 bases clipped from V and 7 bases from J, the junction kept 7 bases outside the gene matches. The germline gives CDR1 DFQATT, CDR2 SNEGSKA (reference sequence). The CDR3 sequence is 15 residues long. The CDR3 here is CSASQASGRVNEQFF. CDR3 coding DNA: TGCAGTGCTAGTCAGGCTAGCGGGAGGGTGAATGAGCAGTTCTTC.

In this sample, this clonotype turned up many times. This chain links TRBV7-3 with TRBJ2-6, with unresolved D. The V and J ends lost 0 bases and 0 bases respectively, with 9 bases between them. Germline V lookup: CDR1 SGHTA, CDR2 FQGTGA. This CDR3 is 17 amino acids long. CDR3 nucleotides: TGTGCCAGCAGCTTAACGGCCACAACCTCTGGGGCCAACGTCCTGACTTTC. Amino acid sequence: CASSLTATTSGANVLTF. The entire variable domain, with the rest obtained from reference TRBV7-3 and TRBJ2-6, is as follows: GAGVSQTPSNKVTEKGKYVELRCDPISGHTALYWYRQSLGQGPEFLIYFQGTGAADDSGLPNDRFFAVRPEGSVSTLKIQRTERGDSAVYLCASSLTATTSGANVLTFGAGSRLTVL.

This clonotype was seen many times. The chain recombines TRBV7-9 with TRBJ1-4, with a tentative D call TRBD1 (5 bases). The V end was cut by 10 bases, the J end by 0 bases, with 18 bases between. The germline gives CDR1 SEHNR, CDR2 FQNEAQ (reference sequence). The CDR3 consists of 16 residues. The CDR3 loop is CATADKTAATNEKLFF. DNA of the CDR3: TGTGCCACCGCGGACAAAACCGCTGCAACTAATGAAAAACTGTTTTTT.

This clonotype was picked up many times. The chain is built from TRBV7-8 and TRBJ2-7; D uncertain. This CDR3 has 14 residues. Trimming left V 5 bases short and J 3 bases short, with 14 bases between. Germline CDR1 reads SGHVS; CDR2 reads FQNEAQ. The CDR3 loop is CASSPVDASYEQYF. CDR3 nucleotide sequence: TGTGCCAGCAGCCCGGTGGATGCGAGCTACGAGCAGTACTTC.

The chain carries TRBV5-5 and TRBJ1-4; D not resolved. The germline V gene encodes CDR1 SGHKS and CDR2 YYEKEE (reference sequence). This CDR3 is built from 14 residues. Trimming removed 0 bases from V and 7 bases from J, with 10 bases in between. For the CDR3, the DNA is TGTGCCAGCAGCTTGGAACCCGTTACTGAAAAACTGTTTTTT. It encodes CASSLEPVTEKLFF.

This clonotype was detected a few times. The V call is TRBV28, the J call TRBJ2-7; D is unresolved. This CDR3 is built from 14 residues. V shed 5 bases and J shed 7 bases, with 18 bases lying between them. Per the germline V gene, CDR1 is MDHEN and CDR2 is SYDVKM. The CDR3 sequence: CASSPSLRRREQYF. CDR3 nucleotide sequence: TGTGCCAGCAGTCCCAGCCTCCGCAGGCGGGAGCAGTACTTC.

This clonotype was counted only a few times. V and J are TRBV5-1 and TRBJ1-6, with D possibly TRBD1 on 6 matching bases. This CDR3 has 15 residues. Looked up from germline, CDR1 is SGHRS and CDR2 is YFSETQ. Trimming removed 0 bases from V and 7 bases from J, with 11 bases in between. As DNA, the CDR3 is TGCGCCAGCAGCTTGGCGGCAGGGGAAAATTCACCCCTCCACTTT. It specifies CASSLAAGENSPLHF.

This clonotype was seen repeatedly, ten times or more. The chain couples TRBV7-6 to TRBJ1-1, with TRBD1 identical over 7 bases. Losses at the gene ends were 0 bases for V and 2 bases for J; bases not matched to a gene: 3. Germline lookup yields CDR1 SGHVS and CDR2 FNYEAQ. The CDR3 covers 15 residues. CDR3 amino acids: CASSLATGTNTEAFF. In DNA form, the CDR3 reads TGTGCCAGCAGCTTAGCGACAGGGACTAACACTGAAGCTTTCTTT.

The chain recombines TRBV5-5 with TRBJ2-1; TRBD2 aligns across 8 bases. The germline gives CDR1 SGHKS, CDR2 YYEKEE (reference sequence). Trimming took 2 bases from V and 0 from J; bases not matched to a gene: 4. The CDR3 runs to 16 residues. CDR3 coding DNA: TGTGCCAGCAGCTTTATGCTAGCGGGCTCCTACAATGAGCAGTTCTTC. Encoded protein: CASSFMLAGSYNEQFF. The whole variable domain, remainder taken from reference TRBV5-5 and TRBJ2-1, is DAGVTQSPTHLIKTRGQQVTLRCSPISGHKSVSWYQQVLGQGPQFIFQYYEKEERGRGNFPDRFSARQFPNYSSELNVNALLLGDSALYLCASSFMLAGSYNEQFFGPGTRLTVL.

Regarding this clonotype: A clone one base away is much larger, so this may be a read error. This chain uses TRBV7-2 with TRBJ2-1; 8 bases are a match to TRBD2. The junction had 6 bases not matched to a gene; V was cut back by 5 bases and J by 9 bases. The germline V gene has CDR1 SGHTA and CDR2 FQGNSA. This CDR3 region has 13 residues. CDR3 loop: CASSVTGGPEQFF. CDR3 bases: TGTGCCAGCAGCGTAACGGGGGGGCCTGAGCAGTTCTTC.

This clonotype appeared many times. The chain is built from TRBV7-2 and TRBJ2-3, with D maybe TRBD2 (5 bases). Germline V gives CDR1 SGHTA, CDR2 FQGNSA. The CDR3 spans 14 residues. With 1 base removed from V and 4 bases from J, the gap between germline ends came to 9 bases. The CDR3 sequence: CASSLGEMSDTQYF. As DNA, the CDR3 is TGTGCCAGCAGCTTAGGGGAGATGTCAGATACGCAGTATTTT.

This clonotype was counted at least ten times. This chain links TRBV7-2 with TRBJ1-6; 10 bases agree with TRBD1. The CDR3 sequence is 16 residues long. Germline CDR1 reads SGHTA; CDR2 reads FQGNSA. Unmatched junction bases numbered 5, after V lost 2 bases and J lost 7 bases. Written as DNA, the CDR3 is TGTGCCAGCAGCTTAATATGGGGACAGGGGAATTCACCCCTCCACTTT. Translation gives CASSLIWGQGNSPLHF.

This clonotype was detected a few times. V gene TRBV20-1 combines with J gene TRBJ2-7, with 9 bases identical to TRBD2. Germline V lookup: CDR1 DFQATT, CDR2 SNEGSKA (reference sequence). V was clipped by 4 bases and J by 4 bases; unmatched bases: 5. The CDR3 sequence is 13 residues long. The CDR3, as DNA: TGCAGTGCTACCGGGACTAGCCGATACGAGCAGTACTTC. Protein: CSATGTSRYEQYF.

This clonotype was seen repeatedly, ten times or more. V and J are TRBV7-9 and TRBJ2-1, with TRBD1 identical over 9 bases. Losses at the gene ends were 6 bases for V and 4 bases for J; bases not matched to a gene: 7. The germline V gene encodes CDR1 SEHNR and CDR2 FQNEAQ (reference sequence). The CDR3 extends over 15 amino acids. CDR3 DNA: TGTGCCAGCAGACCACAAGGACAGGGGTACAATGAGCAGTTCTTC. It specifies CASRPQGQGYNEQFF.

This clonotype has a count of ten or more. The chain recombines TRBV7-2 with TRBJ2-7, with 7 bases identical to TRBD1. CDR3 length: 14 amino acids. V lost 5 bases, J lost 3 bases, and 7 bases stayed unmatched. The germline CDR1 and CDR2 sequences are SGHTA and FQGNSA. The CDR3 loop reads CASSHRQGGYEQYF. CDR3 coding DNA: TGTGCCAGCAGCCATCGACAGGGTGGCTACGAGCAGTACTTC. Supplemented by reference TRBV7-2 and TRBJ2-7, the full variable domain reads GAGVSQSPSNKVTEKGKDVELRCDPISGHTALYWYRQSLGQGLEFLIYFQGNSAPDKSGLPSDRFSAERTGGSVSTLTIQRTQQEDSAVYLCASSHRQGGYEQYFGPGTRLTVT.

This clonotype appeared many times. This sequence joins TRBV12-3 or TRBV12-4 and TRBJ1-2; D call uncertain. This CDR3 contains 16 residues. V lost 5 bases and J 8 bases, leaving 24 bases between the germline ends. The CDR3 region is CASSPWGDVEGWGYTF. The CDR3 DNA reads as TGTGCCAGCAGTCCGTGGGGAGACGTTGAGGGATGGGGCTACACCTTC.